The clone carrying this T cell receptor (delta chain) was counted a few times. This record comes from a study of gamma-delta T cells after stem cell transplantation. TCRdb reanalysed the RT-PCR reads with CATT. The sample has roughly 2,500 delta-chain clones; around 2.5% are singletons. Germline loops: CDR1 GEAIGNYY, CDR2 EKD. CDR3 length equals 21 residues. Trimming cost V 0 bases and J 1 base; bases outside gene matches: 19. This TCR derives from a human donor. It is not recorded whose cells these are; they may come from a transplant donor. The sequencing input was gamma-delta T cells. The chain links TRDV2 to TRDJ1; 10 nucleotides align to TRDD3. The CDR3 loop reads CACDTPSSQRGIRSGTDKLIF. In DNA form, the CDR3 reads TGTGCCTGTGACACCCCGAGTTCCCAACGGGGGATACGGTCGGGCACCGATAAACTCATCTTT.